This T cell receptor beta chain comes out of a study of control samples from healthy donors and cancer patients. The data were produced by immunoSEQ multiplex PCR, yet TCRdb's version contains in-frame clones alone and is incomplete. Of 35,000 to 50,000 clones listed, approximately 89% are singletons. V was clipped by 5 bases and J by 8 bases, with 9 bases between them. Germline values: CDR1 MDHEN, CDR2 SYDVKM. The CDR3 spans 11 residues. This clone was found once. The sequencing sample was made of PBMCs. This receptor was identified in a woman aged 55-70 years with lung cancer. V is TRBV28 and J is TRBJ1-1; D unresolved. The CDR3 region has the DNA TGTGCCAGCAGTCCAAGGGTCGAAGCTTTCTTT. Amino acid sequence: CASSPRVEAFF.